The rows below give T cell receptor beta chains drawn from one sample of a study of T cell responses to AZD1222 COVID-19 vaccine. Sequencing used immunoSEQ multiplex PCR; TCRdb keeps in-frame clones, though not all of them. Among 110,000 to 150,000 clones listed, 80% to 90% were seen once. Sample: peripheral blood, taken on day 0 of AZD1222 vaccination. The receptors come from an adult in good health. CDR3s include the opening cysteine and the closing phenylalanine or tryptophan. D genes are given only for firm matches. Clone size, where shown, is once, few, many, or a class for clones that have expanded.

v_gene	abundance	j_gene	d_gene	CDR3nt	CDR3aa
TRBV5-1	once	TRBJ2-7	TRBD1	TGCGCCAGCAGCCAGCCCGGGACAGGGACCTACGAGCAGTACTTC	CASSQPGTGTYEQYF
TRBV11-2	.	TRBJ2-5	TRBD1	TGTGCCAGCAGCCCTGACAGGGGGGAGACCCAGTACTTC	CASSPDRGETQYF
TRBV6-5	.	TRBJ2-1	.	TGTGCCAGCAGTTTCCGGGACAACGGATTCAATGAGCAGTTCTTC	CASSFRDNGFNEQFF
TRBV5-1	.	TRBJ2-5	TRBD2	TGCGCCAGCAGCTTTGGCGGGAGTGAGACCCAGTACTTC	CASSFGGSETQYF
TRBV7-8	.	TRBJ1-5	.	TGTGCCAGCAGCTTAGGATATAGCAATCAGCCCCAGCATTTT	CASSLGYSNQPQHF
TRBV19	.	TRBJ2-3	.	TGTGCCAGTAGTATACGGAACACAGATACGCAGTATTTT	CASSIRNTDTQYF
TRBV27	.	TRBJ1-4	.	TGTGCCAGCACCGGGGGGCTACGAGAAAAACTGTTTTTT	CASTGGLREKLFF
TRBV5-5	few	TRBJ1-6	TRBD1	TGTGCCAGCAGCTTGGGGGACAGAGCCAATAATTCACCCCTCCACTTT	CASSLGDRANNSPLHF
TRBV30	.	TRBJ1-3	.	TGTGCCTGGATGGGGGGGTTAACTGGAAACACCATATATTTT	CAWMGGLTGNTIYF
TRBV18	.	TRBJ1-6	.	TGTGCCAGCTCAAGGCAGGAAAGCTCCTATAATTCACCCCTCCACTTT	CASSRQESSYNSPLHF
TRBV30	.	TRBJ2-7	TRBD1	TGTGCCTGGAGTGAGGGGACAGGGGCCTACGAGCAGTACTTC	CAWSEGTGAYEQYF
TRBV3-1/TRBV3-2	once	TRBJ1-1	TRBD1	TGTGCCAGCAGCCCAGGGGGGATTGAAGCTTTCTTT	CASSPGGIEAFF
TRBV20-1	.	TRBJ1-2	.	TGCAGTGCTAGTAGGCAGGGGAAATGGGACTATGGCTACACCTTC	CSASRQGKWDYGYTF
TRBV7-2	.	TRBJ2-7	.	TGTGCCAGCAGCTTAGGTGGCAGGGTTACAGAGCAGTACTTC	CASSLGGRVTEQYF